These 26 T cell receptor beta chains were all obtained from the same sample, sequenced in a study of T cell responses to AZD1222 COVID-19 vaccine. The repertoire was sequenced with immunoSEQ multiplex PCR; TCRdb's copy has only in-frame clones and lacks some. The data hold about 70,000 clones, with about 85% observed a single time. Sequencing used peripheral blood, obtained on day 0 of AZD1222 vaccination. All receptors come from an adult in good health.

The chain is built from TRBV2 and TRBJ1-3, with D hard to call. V lost 4 bases, J lost 0 bases, and 7 bases lay in between. The CDR3 sequence is 14 residues long. CDR1 SNHLY and CDR2 FYNNEI come from the germline V gene. The CDR3 region is CASSASYSGNTIYF. CDR3 DNA: TGTGCCAGCAGTGCGTCCTACTCTGGAAACACCATATATTTT.

The chain links TRBV10-2 to TRBJ2-7; TRBD1 aligns across 9 bases. After removal of 11 bases from V and 0 bases from J, the junction contained 11 bases not matched to a gene. The CDR3 totals 15 residues. Germline lookup yields CDR1 WSHSY and CDR2 SAAADI. CDR3 protein: CASRKGTGRSYEQYF. The CDR3, as DNA: TGCGCCTCTCGCAAGGGGACAGGGCGCTCCTACGAGCAGTACTTC.

The V call is TRBV28, the J call TRBJ1-2, with D perhaps TRBD1 (5 bases). Germline V gene data show CDR1 as MDHEN and CDR2 as SYDVKM. CDR3 length: 12 amino acids. Trimming cost V 5 bases and J 6 bases, with 10 bases left between them. Here the CDR3 DNA reads TGTGCCAGCAGTCGGGGCTGGGATGGCTACACCTTC. Amino acids: CASSRGWDGYTF.

The J gene is TRBJ2-7, the V gene TRBV27; D is unclear. The V gene lost 6 bases and the J gene lost 5 bases, with 17 bases spanning the gap. Germline values: CDR1 MNHEY, CDR2 SMNVEV (reference sequence). The CDR3 extends over 14 amino acids. CDR3 bases: TGTGCCAGCAGGAAAATACAAGGCGCCCACGAGCAGTACTTC. This gives the protein CASRKIQGAHEQYF.

This clone was seen once. This sequence joins TRBV23-1 and TRBJ2-7, with TRBD2 matching over 10 bases. TRBV23-1 is flagged as an ORF with uncertain function. Losses at the gene ends were 7 bases for V and 4 bases for J; bases not matched to a gene: 13. The CDR3 covers 16 residues. The CDR3 DNA sequence: TGCGCCAGCACCTCTAGCGGGAGTGCGCATTCTTACGAGCAGTACTTC. This gives the protein CASTSSGSAHSYEQYF.

This chain connects TRBV5-4 to TRBJ2-7, with 9 bases lining up with TRBD2. CDR1 and CDR2 (germline): SGHNT, YYREEE (reference sequence). The CDR3 length is 14 residues. V trimming: 4 bases; J trimming: 3 bases; junction bases outside the gene matches: 5. In DNA, the CDR3 is TGTGCCAGCAGCCGACTAGCGGAGAGCTACGAGCAGTACTTC. This encodes CASSRLAESYEQYF.

The chain combines TRBV10-3 with TRBJ2-2, with TRBD1 matching over 7 bases. Unmatched junction bases numbered 3, after V lost 9 bases and J lost 5 bases. The CDR3 spans 12 residues. Germline values: CDR1 ENHRY, CDR2 SYGVKD. In DNA form, the CDR3 reads TGTGCCATTGGCAGGGGGACCGGGGAGCTGTTTTTT. This codes for CAIGRGTGELFF.

V gene TRBV4-1 combines with J gene TRBJ1-2, with D possibly TRBD1 on 6 matching bases. The CDR3 is 14 amino acids. V was clipped by 5 bases and J by 4 bases, with 14 bases between them. Germline V gives CDR1 MGHRA, CDR2 YSYEKL. CDR3: CASSGLGQIYGYTF. In nucleotides, the CDR3 is TGCGCCAGCAGCGGACTAGGACAGATCTATGGCTACACCTTC.

V and J are TRBV11-3 and TRBJ2-3; 9 positions agree with TRBD2. V lost 2 bases to trimming and J lost 6 bases; unmatched junction nucleotides: 15. There are 18 residues in the CDR3. Germline loops: CDR1 SGHNT, CDR2 YENEEA. CDR3 DNA: TGTGCCAGCAGCTTATTATTTCGGCGGGGGGGCCTTACCGATACGCAGTATTTT. Protein: CASSLLFRRGGLTDTQYF.

The J gene is TRBJ2-3, the V gene TRBV11-3, with 12 bases identical to TRBD2. V lost 4 bases to trimming and J lost 6 bases; unmatched junction nucleotides: 5. This CDR3 is built from 15 residues. The germline V gene has CDR1 SGHNT and CDR2 YENEEA. CDR3 in DNA: TGTGCCAGCAGCTCTAGCGGGGGGGGAGCTGATACGCAGTATTTT. Residues: CASSSSGGGADTQYF.

The V call is TRBV6-5, the J call TRBJ1-1; D is undetermined. CDR3 size: 12 residues. The V and J ends lost 6 bases and 4 bases respectively, with 9 bases between them. Germline V gives CDR1 MNHEY, CDR2 SVGAGI. CDR3 protein: CASRVGGTEAFF. For the CDR3, the DNA is TGTGCCAGCAGGGTGGGTGGCACTGAAGCTTTCTTT.

The chain joins TRBV5-4 to TRBJ2-7; 9 bases line up with TRBD2. There are 16 residues in the CDR3. The V gene's germline CDR1 is SGHNT and CDR2 YYREEE (reference sequence). V lost 4 bases and J lost 0; bases outside the gene matches: 8. The CDR3 DNA follows: TGTGCCAGCAGCCCTGCGGGGGGGACAGACTCCTACGAGCAGTACTTC. Protein sequence: CASSPAGGTDSYEQYF.

The chain joins TRBV18 to TRBJ2-1; 10 nucleotides line up with TRBD2. Trimming removed 5 bases from V and 8 bases from J; junction bases left unmatched: 9. The CDR3 length is 15 residues. Germline-derived CDR1 and CDR2 are KGHSH and LQKENI. CDR3 sequence reads: CASSFRSGGAHEQFF. CDR3 sequence (DNA): TGTGCCAGCTCATTTAGGAGCGGGGGGGCGCATGAGCAGTTCTTC.

The chain is built from TRBV29-1 and TRBJ1-3; tentatively, D is TRBD1 (5 bases). The CDR3 loop spans 14 amino acids. Germline loops: CDR1 SQVTM, CDR2 ANQGSEA. V gave up 4 bases and J gave up 1 base, with 11 bases separating them. In DNA form, the CDR3 reads TGCAGCGTTGTAGGGGAGGGATCTGGAAACACCATATATTTT. Protein product: CSVVGEGSGNTIYF.

The chain has TRBV5-1 and TRBJ2-7, with a tentative D call TRBD2 (5 bases). CDR3 length: 14 amino acids. Germline V gene sequence: CDR1 SGHRS, CDR2 YFSETQ. V was shortened by 3 bases and J by 2 bases, with 12 bases between the two germline ends. The CDR3 DNA reads TGCGCCAGCAGCTCCCCCTCCGGGACCTACGAGCAGTACTTC. Encoded protein: CASSSPSGTYEQYF.

V gene TRBV6-2 or TRBV6-3 combines with J gene TRBJ2-7; TRBD2 might be the D (7 bases). Germline lookup yields CDR1 MNHEY and CDR2 SVGEGT. Trimming took 6 bases from V and 1 from J, leaving 16 bases between them. The CDR3 loop spans 15 amino acids. CDR3 DNA sequence: TGTGCCAGCAGCGACCCCGGGGGGCGGTCCTACGAGCAGTACTTC. This sequence encodes CASSDPGGRSYEQYF.

The rearrangement uses TRBV29-1 and TRBJ2-5; D is possibly TRBD2 (6 bases). Germline V CDR1 and CDR2: SQVTM, ANQGSEA. Trimming pared 7 bases from V and 2 bases from J, leaving 17 bases between. This CDR3 has 14 residues. CDR3 DNA sequence: TGCAGCGCGGATATGGGACTCCTTCAAGAGACCCAGTACTTC. Translating it yields CSADMGLLQETQYF.

V usage is TRBV5-1 and J usage is TRBJ2-7; perhaps D is TRBD1 or TRBD2 (5 bases each). V was pared by 2 bases and J by 3 bases, with 15 bases between. This CDR3 region has 15 residues. Germline V lookup: CDR1 SGHRS, CDR2 YFSETQ. The CDR3 DNA sequence: TGCGCCAGCAGCTTTTTCACGGGACCTAACTACGAGCAGTACTTC. Protein sequence: CASSFFTGPNYEQYF.

This clone appeared a few times. The J gene is TRBJ2-7, the V gene TRBV5-6; TRBD2 agrees at 7 bases. Germline V CDR1 and CDR2: SGHDT, YYEEEE. This CDR3 has 16 residues. V was clipped by 4 bases and J by 3 bases; unmatched bases: 13. CDR3 in DNA: TGTGCCAGCAGCGCCGGATCTAGCGGATCTTTCTACGAGCAGTACTTC. Encoded protein: CASSAGSSGSFYEQYF. Looking up the rest from reference TRBV5-6 and TRBJ2-7 gives the full variable domain: DAGVTQSPTHLIKTRGQQVTLRCSPKSGHDTVSWYQQALGQGPQFIFQYYEEEERQRGNFPDRFSGHQFPNYSSELNVNALLLGDSALYLCASSAGSSGSFYEQYFGPGTRLTVT.

CDR3 protein: CASSYSLAREQYF. The CDR3 nucleotides are TGTGCCAGCAGTTACTCCCTAGCTCGTGAGCAGTACTTC. This chain uses TRBV6-6 with TRBJ2-7, with TRBD2 as a possible D gene (5 bases). Trimming stripped 0 bases from V and 7 bases from J, with 10 bases between. The CDR3 contains 13 residues. Germline CDR1 MNHNY, CDR2 SVGAGI (reference sequence).

This clone showed up just once. The CDR3 nucleotides read TGTGCCAGCTCACCACCGGTCCAGGTGGGGGAAAAACTGTTTTTT. Translated, it gives CASSPPVQVGEKLFF. The V and J genes are TRBV18 and TRBJ1-4; no clear D gene. The CDR3 sequence is 15 residues long. The V end was cut by 0 bases, the J end by 8 bases, with 13 bases between. The germline V gene encodes CDR1 KGHSH and CDR2 LQKENI.

The chain employs TRBV5-1 and TRBJ1-1, with D tentatively TRBD1 (5 bases). The CDR3 has 15 residues. The germline V gene encodes CDR1 SGHRS and CDR2 YFSETQ. V was trimmed by 0 bases and J by 3 bases, leaving 12 bases between them. CDR3 DNA sequence: TGCGCCAGCAGCTTGGTGGACGGGGCCTACACTGAAGCTTTCTTT. Translated: CASSLVDGAYTEAFF. Based on the CDR3 plus reference TRBV5-1 and TRBJ1-1, the full variable domain is KAGVTQTPRYLIKTRGQQVTLSCSPISGHRSVSWYQQTPGQGLQFLFEYFSETQRNKGNFPGRFSGRQFSNSRSEMNVSTLELGDSALYLCASSLVDGAYTEAFFGQGTRLTVV.

The gene calls are TRBV14 and TRBJ1-2; weak D call: TRBD1 (6 bases). Germline V lookup: CDR1 SGHDN, CDR2 FVKESK. The CDR3 length is 15 residues. V was cut by 0 bases and J by 6 bases, with 14 bases left in between. In DNA form, the CDR3 reads TGTGCCAGCAGCCAAGACCTACAGGGTTACAATGGCTACACCTTC. Residues: CASSQDLQGYNGYTF.

J is TRBJ2-3 and V is TRBV29-1; 7 nucleotides line up with TRBD2. The germline CDR1 and CDR2 sequences are SQVTM and ANQGSEA. The CDR3 covers 17 residues. V was clipped by 7 bases and J by 3 bases; unmatched bases: 19. CDR3 region: CSAYLRGGGGRTDTQYF. The DNA of the CDR3 is TGCAGCGCATACCTTAGGGGTGGGGGAGGGCGAACAGATACGCAGTATTTT.

The chain uses TRBV2 and TRBJ2-2; 8 nucleotides line up with TRBD2. The CDR3 has 14 residues. The germline V gene has CDR1 SNHLY and CDR2 FYNNEI. Trimming at V came to 6 bases and at J to 5 bases, leaving 5 bases not matched to a gene. Here the CDR3 reads CASSVGLGTGELFF. DNA for the CDR3: TGTGCCAGCAGCGTGGGACTAGGTACCGGGGAGCTGTTTTTT.

This clone was seen only a few times. The rearrangement uses TRBV7-9 and TRBJ2-1; D gene unclear. The CDR3 spans 13 residues. V lost 1 base and J 4 bases, leaving 5 bases between the germline ends. CDR1 and CDR2 (germline): SEHNR, FQNEAQ (reference sequence). The CDR3 region has the DNA TGTGCCAGCAGCTTAGGCTGGTACAATGAGCAGTTCTTC. Translated: CASSLGWYNEQFF.